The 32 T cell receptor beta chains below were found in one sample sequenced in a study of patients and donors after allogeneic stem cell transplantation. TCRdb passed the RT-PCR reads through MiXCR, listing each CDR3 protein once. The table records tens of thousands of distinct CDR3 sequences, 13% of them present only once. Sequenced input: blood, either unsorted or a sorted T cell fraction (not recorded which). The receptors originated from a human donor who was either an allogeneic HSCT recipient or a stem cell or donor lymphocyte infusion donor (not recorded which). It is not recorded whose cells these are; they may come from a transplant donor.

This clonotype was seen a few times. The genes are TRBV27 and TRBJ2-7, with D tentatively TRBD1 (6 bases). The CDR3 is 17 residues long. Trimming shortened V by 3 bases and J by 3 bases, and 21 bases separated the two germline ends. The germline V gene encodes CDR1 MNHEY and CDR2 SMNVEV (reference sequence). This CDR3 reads CASSFTPLGDRSYEQYF. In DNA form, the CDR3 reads TGTGCCAGCAGTTTCACCCCACTAGGAGACAGGAGCTACGAGCAGTACTTC.

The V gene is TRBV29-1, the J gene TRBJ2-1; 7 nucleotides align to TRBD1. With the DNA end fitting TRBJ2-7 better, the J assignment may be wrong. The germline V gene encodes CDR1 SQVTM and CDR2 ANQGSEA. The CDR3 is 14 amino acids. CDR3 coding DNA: TGCAGCGTTGAAATAGGGGGCGGCAGGGGTGAGCAGTACTTC. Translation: CSVEIGGGRGEQYF.

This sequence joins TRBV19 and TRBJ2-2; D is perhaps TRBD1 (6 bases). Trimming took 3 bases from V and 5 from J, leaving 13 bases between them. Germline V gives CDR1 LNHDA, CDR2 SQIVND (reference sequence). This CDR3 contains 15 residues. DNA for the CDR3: TGTGCCAGTAGTATCTGGACAGAGGGTACCGGGGAGCTGTTTTTT. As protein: CASSIWTEGTGELFF.

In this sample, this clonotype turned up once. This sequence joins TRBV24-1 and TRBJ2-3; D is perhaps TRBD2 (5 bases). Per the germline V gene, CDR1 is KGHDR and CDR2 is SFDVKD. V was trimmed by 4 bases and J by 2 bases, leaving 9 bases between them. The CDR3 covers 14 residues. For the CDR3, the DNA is TGTGCCACCAGTGAACCTGGACTCACAGATACGCAGTATTTT. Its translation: CATSEPGLTDTQYF.

The CDR3 protein is CASSLGTDQETQYF. The DNA for the CDR3 is TGTGCCAGCAGCTTAGGAACAGACCAAGAGACCCAGTACTTC. The rearrangement links TRBV11-2 to TRBJ2-5; D remains unclear. From germline, CDR1 is SGHAT and CDR2 FQNNGV. Trimming shortened V by 1 base and J by 0 bases, and 6 bases separated the two germline ends. The CDR3 spans 14 residues.

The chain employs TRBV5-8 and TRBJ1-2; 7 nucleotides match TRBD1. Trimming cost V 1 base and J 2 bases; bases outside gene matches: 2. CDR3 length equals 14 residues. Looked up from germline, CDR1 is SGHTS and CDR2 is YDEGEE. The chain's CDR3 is CASSLRGQNYGYTF. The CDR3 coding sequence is TGTGCCAGCAGCTTGCGGGGACAGAACTATGGCTACACCTTC.

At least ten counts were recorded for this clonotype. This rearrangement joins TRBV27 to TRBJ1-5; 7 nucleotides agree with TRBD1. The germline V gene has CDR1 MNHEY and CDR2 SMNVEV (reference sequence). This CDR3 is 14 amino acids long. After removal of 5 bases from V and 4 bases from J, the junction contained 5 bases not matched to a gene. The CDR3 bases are TGTGCCAGCAGTCTGGACAGGAGGAATCAGCCCCAGCATTTT. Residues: CASSLDRRNQPQHF.

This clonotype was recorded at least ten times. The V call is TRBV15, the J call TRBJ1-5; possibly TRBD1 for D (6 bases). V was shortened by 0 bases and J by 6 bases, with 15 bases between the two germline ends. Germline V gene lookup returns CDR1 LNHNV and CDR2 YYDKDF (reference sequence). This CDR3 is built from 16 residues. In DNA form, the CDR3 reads TGTGCCACCAGCAGAGAGACGAAGGGACAACCTCAGCCCCAGCATTTT. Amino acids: CATSRETKGQPQPQHF.

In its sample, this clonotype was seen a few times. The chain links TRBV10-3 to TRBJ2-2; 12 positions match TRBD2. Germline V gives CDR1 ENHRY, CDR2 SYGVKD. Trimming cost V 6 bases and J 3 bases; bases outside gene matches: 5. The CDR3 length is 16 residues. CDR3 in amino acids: CAIRRTSGTYTGELFF. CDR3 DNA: TGTGCCATCAGACGGACTAGCGGGACCTACACCGGGGAGCTGTTTTTT.

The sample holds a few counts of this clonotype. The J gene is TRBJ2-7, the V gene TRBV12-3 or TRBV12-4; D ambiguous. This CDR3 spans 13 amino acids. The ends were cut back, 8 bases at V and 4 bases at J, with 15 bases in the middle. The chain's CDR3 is CASSSGPGYEQYF. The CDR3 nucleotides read TGTGCCAGCTCCTCCGGACCCGGGTACGAGCAGTACTTC.

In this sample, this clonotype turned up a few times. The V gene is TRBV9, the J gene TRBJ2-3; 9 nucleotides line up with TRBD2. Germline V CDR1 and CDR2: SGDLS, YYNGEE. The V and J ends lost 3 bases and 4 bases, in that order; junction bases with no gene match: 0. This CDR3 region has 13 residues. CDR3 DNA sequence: TGTGCCAGCAGCGGGACTAGCGCAGATACGCAGTATTTT. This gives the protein CASSGTSADTQYF.

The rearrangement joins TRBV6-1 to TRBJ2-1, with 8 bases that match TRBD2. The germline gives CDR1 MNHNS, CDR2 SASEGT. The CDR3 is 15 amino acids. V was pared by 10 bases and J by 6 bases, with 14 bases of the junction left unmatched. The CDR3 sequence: CATPFLSGTGNEQFF. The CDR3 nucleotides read TGTGCCACACCTTTTCTTAGCGGGACGGGCAATGAGCAGTTCTTC.

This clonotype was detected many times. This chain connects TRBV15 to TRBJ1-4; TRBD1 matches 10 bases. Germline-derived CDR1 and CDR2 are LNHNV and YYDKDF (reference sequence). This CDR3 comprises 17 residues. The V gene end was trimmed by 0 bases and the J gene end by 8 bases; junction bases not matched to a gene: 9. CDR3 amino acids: CATSRDRGTGVREKLFF. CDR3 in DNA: TGTGCCACCAGCAGAGATAGGGGGACAGGGGTGAGGGAAAAACTGTTTTTT.

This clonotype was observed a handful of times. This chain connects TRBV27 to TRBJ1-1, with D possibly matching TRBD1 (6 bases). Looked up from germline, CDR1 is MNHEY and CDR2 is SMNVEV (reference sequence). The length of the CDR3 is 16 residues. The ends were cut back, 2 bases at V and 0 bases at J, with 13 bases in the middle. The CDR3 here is CASSLTAGAMNTEAFF. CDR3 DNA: TGTGCCAGCAGTTTAACGGCAGGGGCGATGAACACTGAAGCTTTCTTT.

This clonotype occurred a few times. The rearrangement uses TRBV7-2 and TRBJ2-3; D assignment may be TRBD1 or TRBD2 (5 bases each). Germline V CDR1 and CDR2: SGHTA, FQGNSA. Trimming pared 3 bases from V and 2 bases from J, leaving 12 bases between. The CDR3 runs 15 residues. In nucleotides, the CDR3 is TGTGCCAGCAGCTTGGGGCTAGCAAACACAGATACGCAGTATTTT. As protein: CASSLGLANTDTQYF.

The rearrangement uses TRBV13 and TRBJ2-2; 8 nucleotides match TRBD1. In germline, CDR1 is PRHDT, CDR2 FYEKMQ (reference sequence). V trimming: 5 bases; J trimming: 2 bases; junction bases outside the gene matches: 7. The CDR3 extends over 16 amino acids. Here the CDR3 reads CASSNRDRSNTGELFF. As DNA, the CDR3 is TGTGCCAGCAGCAACCGGGACAGGAGCAACACCGGGGAGCTGTTTTTT.

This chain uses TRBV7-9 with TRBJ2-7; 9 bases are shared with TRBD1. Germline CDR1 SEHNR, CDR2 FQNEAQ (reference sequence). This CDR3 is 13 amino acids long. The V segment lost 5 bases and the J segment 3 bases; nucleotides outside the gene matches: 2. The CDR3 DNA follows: TGTGCCAGCAGCCCGACAGGGGGCTACGAGCAGTACTTC. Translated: CASSPTGGYEQYF.

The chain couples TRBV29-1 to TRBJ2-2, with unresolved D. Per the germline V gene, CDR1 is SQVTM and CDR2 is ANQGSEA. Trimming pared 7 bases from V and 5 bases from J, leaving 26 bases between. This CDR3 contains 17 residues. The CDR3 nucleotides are TGCAGCGCTGGATTTGTCGGAGTCGTTCCAAATACCGGGGAGCTGTTTTTT. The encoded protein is CSAGFVGVVPNTGELFF.

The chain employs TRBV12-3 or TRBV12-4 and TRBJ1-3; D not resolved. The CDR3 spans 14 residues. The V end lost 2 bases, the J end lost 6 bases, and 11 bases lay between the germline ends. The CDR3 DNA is TGTGCCAGCAGTTTATTGAACAGACAAAACACCATATATTTT. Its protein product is CASSLLNRQNTIYF.

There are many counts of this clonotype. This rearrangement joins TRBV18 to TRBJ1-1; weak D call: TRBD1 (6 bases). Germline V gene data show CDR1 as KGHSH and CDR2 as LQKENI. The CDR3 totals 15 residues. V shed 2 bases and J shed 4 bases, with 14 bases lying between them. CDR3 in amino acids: CASSPGGARGTEAFF. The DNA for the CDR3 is TGTGCCAGCTCACCAGGGGGGGCCCGGGGCACTGAAGCTTTCTTT.

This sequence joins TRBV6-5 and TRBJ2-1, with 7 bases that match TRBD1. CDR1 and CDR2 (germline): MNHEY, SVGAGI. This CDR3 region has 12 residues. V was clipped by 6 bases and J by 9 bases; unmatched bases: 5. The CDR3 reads CASSSNRGEQFF. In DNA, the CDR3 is TGTGCCAGCAGCTCAAACAGGGGTGAGCAGTTCTTC.

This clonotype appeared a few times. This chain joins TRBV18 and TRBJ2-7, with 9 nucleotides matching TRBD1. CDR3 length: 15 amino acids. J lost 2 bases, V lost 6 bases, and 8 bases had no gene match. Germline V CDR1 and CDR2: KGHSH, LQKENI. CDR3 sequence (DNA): TGTGCCAGCTCTCAAGGACAGGGGCCCCCCTACGAGCAGTACTTC. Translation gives CASSQGQGPPYEQYF. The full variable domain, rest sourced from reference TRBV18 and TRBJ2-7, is NAGVMQNPRHLVRRRGQEARLRCSPMKGHSHVYWYRQLPEEGLKFMVYLQKENIIDESGMPKERFSAEFPKEGPSILRIQQVVRGDSAAYFCASSQGQGPPYEQYFGPGTRLTVT.

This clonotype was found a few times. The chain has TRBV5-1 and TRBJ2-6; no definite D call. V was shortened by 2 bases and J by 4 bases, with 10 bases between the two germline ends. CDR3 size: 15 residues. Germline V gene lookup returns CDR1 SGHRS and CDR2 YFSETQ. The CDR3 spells CASSLALGGANVLTF. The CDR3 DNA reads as TGCGCCAGCAGCTTAGCCCTGGGAGGGGCCAACGTCCTGACTTTC.

The CDR3 loop reads CASSSPGQGSYEQYF. The CDR3 DNA sequence: TGTGCCAGCAGCTCACCGGGACAGGGATCCTACGAGCAGTACTTC. The chain joins TRBV7-6 to TRBJ2-7, with 9 bases matching TRBD1. V shed 4 bases and J 1 base; nucleotides not matched to a gene: 5. Germline V gene sequence: CDR1 SGHVS, CDR2 FNYEAQ. The CDR3 length is 15 residues.

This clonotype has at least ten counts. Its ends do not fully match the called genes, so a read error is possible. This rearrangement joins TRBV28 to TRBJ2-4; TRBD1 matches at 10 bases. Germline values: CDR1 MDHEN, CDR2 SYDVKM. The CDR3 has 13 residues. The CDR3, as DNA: TGTGCCAGCAGTTTAATATCGACAGGGGGCTGCCACTTC. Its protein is CASSLISTGGCHF.

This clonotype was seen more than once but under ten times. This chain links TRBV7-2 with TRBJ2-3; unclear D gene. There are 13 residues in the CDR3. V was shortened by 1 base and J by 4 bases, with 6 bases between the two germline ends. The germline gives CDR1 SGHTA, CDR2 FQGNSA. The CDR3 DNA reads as TGTGCCAGCAGCTTAGAAGGGTCAGATACGCAGTATTTT. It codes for CASSLEGSDTQYF.

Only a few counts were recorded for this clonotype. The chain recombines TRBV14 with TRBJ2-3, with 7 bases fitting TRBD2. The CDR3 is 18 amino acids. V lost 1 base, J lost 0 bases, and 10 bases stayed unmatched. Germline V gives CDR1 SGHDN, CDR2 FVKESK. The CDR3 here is CASSQVPVTSASTDTQYF. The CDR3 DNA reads TGTGCCAGCAGCCAAGTTCCTGTAACTAGCGCGAGCACAGATACGCAGTATTTT.

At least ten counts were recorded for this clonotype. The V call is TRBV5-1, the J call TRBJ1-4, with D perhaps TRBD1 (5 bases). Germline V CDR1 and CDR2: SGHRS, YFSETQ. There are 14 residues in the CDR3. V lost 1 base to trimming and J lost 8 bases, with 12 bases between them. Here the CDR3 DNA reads TGCGCCAGCAGCTTGTGGGGGGACTCGGAAAAACTGTTTTTT. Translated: CASSLWGDSEKLFF.

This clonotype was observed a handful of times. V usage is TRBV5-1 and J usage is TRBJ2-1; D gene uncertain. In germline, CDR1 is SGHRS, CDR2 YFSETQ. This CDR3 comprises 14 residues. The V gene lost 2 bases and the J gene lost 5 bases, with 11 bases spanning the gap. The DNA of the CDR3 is TGCGCCAGCAGCTTCAGGCTGCCGCACAATGAGCAGTTCTTC. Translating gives CASSFRLPHNEQFF.

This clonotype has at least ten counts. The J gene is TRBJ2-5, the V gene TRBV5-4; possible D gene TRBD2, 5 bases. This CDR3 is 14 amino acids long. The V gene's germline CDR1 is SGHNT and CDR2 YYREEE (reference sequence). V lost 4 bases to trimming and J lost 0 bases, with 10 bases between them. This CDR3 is CASSEGFDQETQYF. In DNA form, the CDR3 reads TGTGCCAGCAGCGAGGGCTTCGACCAAGAGACCCAGTACTTC.

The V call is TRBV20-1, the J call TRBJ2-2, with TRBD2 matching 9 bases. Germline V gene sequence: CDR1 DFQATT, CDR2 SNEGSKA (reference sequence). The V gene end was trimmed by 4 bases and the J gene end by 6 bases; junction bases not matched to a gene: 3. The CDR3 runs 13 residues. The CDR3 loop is CSATGGRAGELFF. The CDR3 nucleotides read TGCAGTGCTACTGGCGGGAGGGCCGGGGAGCTGTTTTTT.

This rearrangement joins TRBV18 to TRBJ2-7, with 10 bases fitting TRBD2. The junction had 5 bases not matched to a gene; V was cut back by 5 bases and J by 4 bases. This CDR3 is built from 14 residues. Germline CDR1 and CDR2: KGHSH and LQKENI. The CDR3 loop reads CASSEREGSYEQYF. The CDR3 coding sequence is TGTGCCAGCTCAGAGCGGGAGGGCAGTTACGAGCAGTACTTC.